The 14 T cell receptor beta chains below were found in one sample sequenced in a study of T cell changes during pregnancy in multiple sclerosis. Repertoires were generated with immunoSEQ multiplex PCR, while TCRdb's copy carries only in-frame clones and drops some. The sample carries about 69,000 clones, more than 85% recorded once. Source: CD4+ T cells from peripheral blood mononuclear cells, taken in the third trimester of pregnancy. Every receptor here comes from a female donor in good health, enrolled as a control in a pregnancy study.

The chain joins TRBV5-8 to TRBJ2-5; the D is unclear. The CDR3 has 13 amino acids. Germline values: CDR1 SGHTS, CDR2 YDEGEE. Trimming removed 4 bases from V and 5 bases from J, with 12 bases in between. CDR3 in amino acids: CASSPQGVETQYF. The CDR3, as DNA: TGTGCCAGCAGCCCTCAAGGAGTGGAGACCCAGTACTTC. The full variable domain, with the rest looked up from reference TRBV5-8 and TRBJ2-5, is EAGVTQSPTHLIKTRGQQATLRCSPISGHTSVYWYQQALGLGLQFLLWYDEGEERNRGNFPPRFSGRQFPNYSSELNVNALELEDSALYLCASSPQGVETQYFGPGTRLLVL.

The chain employs TRBV28 and TRBJ2-1, with 15 bases identical to TRBD2. Per germline, CDR1 MDHEN and CDR2 SYDVKM. This CDR3 has 14 amino acids. V lost 8 bases, J lost 9 bases, and 5 bases stayed unmatched. The CDR3 loop reads CASLPGLAGGEQFF. Here the CDR3 DNA reads TGTGCCAGCCTTCCGGGACTAGCGGGGGGTGAGCAGTTCTTC.

This clone has only one observation. The rearrangement uses TRBV7-9 and TRBJ1-1, with unresolved D. Germline V lookup: CDR1 SEHNR, CDR2 FQNEAQ (reference sequence). The V end was cut by 3 bases, the J end by 3 bases, with 5 bases between. The CDR3 has 12 residues. This CDR3 is CASSFSDTEAFF. The CDR3, as DNA: TGTGCCAGCAGCTTCTCGGACACTGAAGCTTTCTTT.

This clone occurred a few times. The chain couples TRBV10-3 to TRBJ1-2; tentatively, D is TRBD1 (5 bases). CDR3 length equals 12 residues. V gave up 7 bases and J gave up 1 base, with 7 bases separating them. Germline CDR1 and CDR2: ENHRY and SYGVKD. The CDR3 here is CAIKDNNYGYTF. CDR3 sequence (DNA): TGTGCCATCAAGGACAATAACTATGGCTACACCTTC.

This clone was detected once. This chain uses TRBV30 with TRBJ2-1; possibly TRBD1 for D (5 bases). The V and J ends lost 6 bases and 6 bases respectively, with 18 bases between them. The CDR3 spans 14 residues. Germline V gene sequence: CDR1 GTSNPN, CDR2 SVGIG (reference sequence). CDR3 in amino acids: CACPVAGKGNEQFF. The CDR3 DNA follows: TGTGCCTGCCCGGTAGCAGGGAAGGGCAATGAGCAGTTCTTC. The entire variable domain, with the rest obtained from reference TRBV30 and TRBJ2-1, is as follows: SQTIHQWPATLVQPVGSPLSLECTVEGTSNPNLYWYRQAAGRGLQLLFYSVGIGQISSEVPQNLSASRPQDRQFILSSKKLLLSDSGFYLCACPVAGKGNEQFFGPGTRLTVL.

The chain joins TRBV27 to TRBJ2-7; the D gene is possibly TRBD2 (7 bases). The CDR3 covers 16 residues. V was pared by 3 bases and J by 2 bases, with 17 bases between. The germline gives CDR1 MNHEY, CDR2 SMNVEV (reference sequence). In DNA, the CDR3 is TGTGCCAGCAGTTTCCTCTACCCCGGGGGGCCCTACGAGCAGTACTTC. Residues: CASSFLYPGGPYEQYF.

The gene calls are TRBV19 and TRBJ1-6; 8 bases fit TRBD1. The V gene's germline CDR1 is LNHDA and CDR2 SQIVND (reference sequence). V gave up 5 bases and J gave up 4 bases; unmatched junction bases: 4. This CDR3 is built from 15 residues. CDR3 bases: TGTGCCAGTAGTGGCGGACAGGGTTATAATTCACCCCTCCACTTT. Translating it yields CASSGGQGYNSPLHF.

V and J are TRBV6-1 and TRBJ2-7; 7 nucleotides agree with TRBD1. Per germline, CDR1 MNHNS and CDR2 SASEGT. The CDR3 is made up of 14 amino acids. J was trimmed by 4 bases and V by 6 bases; bases with no gene match: 9. The CDR3 reads CASRARDSGYEQYF. The CDR3 DNA follows: TGTGCCAGCAGAGCCCGGGACAGCGGTTACGAGCAGTACTTC.

The CDR3, as DNA: TGTGCTAGTGGTTTGGTACTCCTAGGCAGCGATAACTACAATGAGCAGTTCTTC. Amino acid sequence: CASGLVLLGSDNYNEQFF. The chain carries TRBV12-5 and TRBJ2-1; D gene unclear. The V end was cut by 0 bases, the J end by 3 bases, with 18 bases between. Germline CDR1 reads LGHNT; CDR2 reads FRNRAP. CDR3 length equals 18 residues.

The V call is TRBV6-5, the J call TRBJ1-2; D not certain. There are 14 residues in the CDR3. The germline V gene encodes CDR1 MNHEY and CDR2 SVGAGI. V lost 7 bases, J lost 7 bases, and 19 bases lay in between. CDR3 sequence: CASTTGGSIGGYTF. The CDR3 DNA is TGTGCCAGCACGACCGGAGGATCTATCGGTGGCTACACCTTC.

The chain employs TRBV5-6 and TRBJ1-4; possible D gene TRBD1, 5 bases. Germline V gene sequence: CDR1 SGHDT, CDR2 YYEEEE. Trimming removed 4 bases at V and 2 bases at J, with 12 bases between. The length of the CDR3 is 15 residues. The CDR3 nucleotides are TGTGCCAGCAGCCCCGGGGGGGTGACTAATGAAAAACTGTTTTTT. Translated: CASSPGGVTNEKLFF.

The J gene is TRBJ2-2, the V gene TRBV23-1, with D hard to call. TRBV23-1 is treated as an ORF (open reading frame) with a function not yet certain. V lost 4 bases and J 5 bases, leaving 20 bases between the germline ends. This CDR3 is 17 amino acids long. CDR3 DNA: TGCGCCAGCAGTCCTCCCGCCCCGCAGGAAAGGACCGGGGAGCTGTTTTTT. Residues: CASSPPAPQERTGELFF.

The rearrangement joins TRBV7-2 to TRBJ2-5, with TRBD2 identical over 9 bases. There are 17 residues in the CDR3. V gave up 0 bases and J gave up 6 bases; unmatched junction bases: 11. From germline, CDR1 is SGHTA and CDR2 FQGNSA. The CDR3 reads CASSLAPASGILQTQYF. The CDR3 bases are TGTGCCAGCAGCTTAGCGCCGGCTAGCGGGATTTTGCAGACCCAGTACTTC.

The rearrangement links TRBV19 to TRBJ2-3, with 15 nucleotides matching TRBD2. This CDR3 contains 17 residues. Germline CDR1 reads LNHDA; CDR2 reads SQIVND (reference sequence). Unmatched junction bases numbered 5, after V lost 1 base and J lost 6 bases. The CDR3 DNA follows: TGTGCCAGTAGTATAGGCTGGACTAGCGGGGGGGAGGATACGCAGTATTTT. This sequence encodes CASSIGWTSGGEDTQYF.